A selection of T cell receptor beta chains follows, all from one sample in a study of blood T cell repertoires in COVID-19. Clones were sequenced by immunoSEQ multiplex PCR, and TCRdb holds only the in-frame ones, with some missing. The repertoire holds about 200,000 clones, 70% to 90% seen once, with 3.5% to 4.5% in the top ten. Specimen: peripheral blood. The source is a man aged 45-60 years with acute or convalescent COVID-19. CDR3s include the opening cysteine and the closing phenylalanine or tryptophan. The D gene is left open where the match is weak. Part of the rows lack a size; the others show once, few, many or a class for expanded clones.

D gene | J gene | V gene | clone size | CDR3 DNA | CDR3 protein
TRBD1 | TRBJ1-6 | TRBV18 | NA | TGTGCCAGCTCACAAGACAGGGATTCACCCCTCCACTTT | CASSQDRDSPLHF
NA | TRBJ1-2 | TRBV6-1 | NA | TGTGCCAGCAGTGAATCGGGGGGCCGAGGCTACACCTTC | CASSESGGRGYTF
TRBD2 | TRBJ2-2 | TRBV24-1 | NA | TGTGCCACCAGTGATTTTCCGAGCGCGAACGGGGGGACCGGGGAGCTGTTTTTT | CATSDFPSANGGTGELFF
TRBD1 | TRBJ1-2 | TRBV18 | few | TGTGCCAGCTCACCACCGGGACAGATCCTTAGCGGCTATGGCTACACCTTC | CASSPPGQILSGYGYTF
NA | TRBJ1-4 | TRBV9 | NA | TGTGCCAGCAGCGTAGGGGACTACCAGCATGAAAAACTGTTTTTT | CASSVGDYQHEKLFF
NA | TRBJ1-1 | TRBV30 | NA | TGTGCCTGGAGTGACGGTTTTAACACTGAAGCTTTCTTT | CAWSDGFNTEAFF
NA | TRBJ2-2 | TRBV10-3 | NA | TGTGCCATCAGTGAGCCCCTAAACGGGGAGCTGTTTTTT | CAISEPLNGELFF
TRBD1 | TRBJ2-4 | TRBV2 | NA | TGTGCCAGCAGGCAGACAGGGTCAAAAAACATTCAGTACTTC | CASRQTGSKNIQYF
TRBD2 | TRBJ2-1 | TRBV5-4 | NA | TGTGCCAGCAGCCCCGGACTAGCGGGGGGCCAGCAGTTCTTC | CASSPGLAGGQQFF
NA | TRBJ1-6 | TRBV11-2 | NA | TGTGCCAGCAGCGCACGACTGTCGTTGGGTTCACCCCTCCACTTT | CASSARLSLGSPLHF
NA | TRBJ1-5 | TRBV4-1 | NA | TGCGCCAGCAGCCAAGGGGGGGGGAAGTTGTTGGACAATCAGCCCCAGCATTTT | CASSQGGGKLLDNQPQHF
TRBD1 | TRBJ1-5 | TRBV4-1 | NA | TGCGCCAGCAGCCAAGGGACAGGCATAAATCAGCCCCAGCATTTT | CASSQGTGINQPQHF
NA | TRBJ1-2 | TRBV7-9 | NA | TGTGCCAGCAGCTTAGCGTGGGACACGGAGGGCTACACCTTC | CASSLAWDTEGYTF
NA | TRBJ2-1 | TRBV5-6 | NA | TGTGCCAGCAGCTTGGAGCTGGGCCGAACTAGGTACAATGAGCAGTTCTTC | CASSLELGRTRYNEQFF
TRBD1 | TRBJ1-2 | TRBV5-6 | NA | TGTGCCAGCAGCTTGGGACAGGGGATCGGCTACACCTTC | CASSLGQGIGYTF
TRBD1 | TRBJ2-6 | TRBV3-1/TRBV3-2 | NA | TGTGCCAGCAGCCGGACAGGGGGTGGCTCTGGGGCCAACGTCCTGACTTTC | CASSRTGGGSGANVLTF
TRBD1 | TRBJ1-2 | TRBV2 | NA | TGTGCCAGCAGACTTACAGGGGCGGACGGCTACACCTTC | CASRLTGADGYTF
NA | TRBJ1-5 | TRBV2 | NA | TGTGCCAGCAGTGAAAAGGGGTGGCAGCCCCAGCATTTT | CASSEKGWQPQHF
TRBD1 | TRBJ2-2 | TRBV19 | NA | TGTGCCAGTAAAGGGACAGGGGGTATTGCCGGGGAGCTGTTTTTT | CASKGTGGIAGELFF
TRBD1 | TRBJ2-6 | TRBV30 | NA | TGTGCCTGGGTCGGACAGGTTAGCTCTGGGGCCAACGTCCTGACTTTC | CAWVGQVSSGANVLTF
NA | TRBJ1-2 | TRBV11-2 | NA | TGTGCCAGCAGCTTAGATCGACGGACAACTTATGGCTACACCTTC | CASSLDRRTTYGYTF
NA | TRBJ1-3 | TRBV9 | NA | TGTGCCAGCAGCGTAGGAAGGGGGGGAGAAAACACCATATATTTT | CASSVGRGGENTIYF
TRBD2 | TRBJ2-1 | TRBV7-8 | once | TGTGCCAGCAACTCGGGGACTAGCGGGGGGAATGAGCAGTTCTTC | CASNSGTSGGNEQFF
NA | TRBJ1-5 | TRBV2 | NA | TGTGCCAGCAGTGAGGGGCGTAATCAGCCCCAGCATTTT | CASSEGRNQPQHF
NA | TRBJ1-1 | TRBV18 | NA | TGTGCCAGCTCACCTACGGGACATCTGAACACTGAAGCTTTCTTT | CASSPTGHLNTEAFF
NA | TRBJ2-3 | TRBV5-8 | NA | TGTGCCAGCAGCTCCACCGGGACTGCCCTGGATACGCAGTATTTT | CASSSTGTALDTQYF
TRBD1 | TRBJ1-5 | TRBV19 | NA | TGTGCCAGTAGTACGACAGGGGGCCCCCAATCGCCCCAGCATTTT | CASSTTGGPQSPQHF
NA | TRBJ2-1 | TRBV7-9 | NA | TGTGCCAGCAGCCAGACACGGTCAGGCCACAATGAGCAGTTCTTC | CASSQTRSGHNEQFF
TRBD1 | TRBJ1-4 | TRBV6-2/TRBV6-3 | NA | TGTGCCAGCAGTTATTGGACAGGAAGATCGAGTGAAAAACTGTTTTTT | CASSYWTGRSSEKLFF
NA | TRBJ1-2 | TRBV7-9 | NA | TGTGCCAGCAGCTTAGGGGGAGCGGGGCACTATGGCTACACCTTC | CASSLGGAGHYGYTF
NA | TRBJ2-2 | TRBV19 | NA | TGTGCCAGTATCCAGGGTCGGAACACCGGGGAGCTGTTTTTT | CASIQGRNTGELFF
TRBD1 | TRBJ2-7 | TRBV19 | NA | TGTGCCAGTAGTAGCGACAGGGGACACGAGCAGTACTTC | CASSSDRGHEQYF
TRBD2 | TRBJ2-3 | TRBV9 | NA | TGTGCCAGCAGCGTAGGGGCTAGCGGGGGGGCCATGACAGATACGCAGTATTTT | CASSVGASGGAMTDTQYF
NA | TRBJ1-2 | TRBV27 | NA | TGTGCCAGCAGTTCCCTAGAAACGAGGTCCCTCTATGGCTACACCTTC | CASSSLETRSLYGYTF
NA | TRBJ1-4 | TRBV19 | NA | TGTGCCAGTAGATCTCGGACCCCCGGGAAGACAAAACTGTTTTTT | CASRSRTPGKTKLFF
TRBD1 | TRBJ2-7 | TRBV11-2 | NA | TGTGCCAGCAGCTTAGGGCGGGGGACAGGGCGCTTC | CASSLGRGTGRF
NA | TRBJ1-6 | TRBV9 | NA | TGTGCCAGCAGCGTCGCTGGCATGAACTATAATTCACCCCTCCACTTT | CASSVAGMNYNSPLHF
NA | TRBJ1-1 | TRBV18 | NA | TGTGCCAGCTCACCACCGGGAAACTCGGGAACTGAAGCTTTCTTT | CASSPPGNSGTEAFF
TRBD2 | TRBJ2-1 | TRBV7-6 | NA | TGTGCCAGCAGCGCAGACCCTGGACTAGCGGGGCACAAGTACAATGAGCAGTTCTTC | CASSADPGLAGHKYNEQFF
NA | TRBJ1-6 | TRBV25-1 | NA | TGTGCCAGCAGTGAATATCTGGACTGGGGATCACCCCTCCACTTT | CASSEYLDWGSPLHF
NA | TRBJ1-2 | TRBV18 | NA | TGTGCCAGCTCACCCCGGGACAACAGTTATGGCTACACCTTC | CASSPRDNSYGYTF